This T cell receptor (beta chain) was sequenced during a study of blood T cell repertoires in COVID-19. Turning to the study itself: Sites in the United States, Italy and Spain provided acute and convalescent COVID-19 samples.

This clone has only one observation. Trimming left V 4 bases short and J 0 bases short, with 7 bases between. In germline, CDR1 is SGHDN, CDR2 FVKESK. This CDR3 spans 13 amino acids. Data came from immunoSEQ multiplex PCR; TCRdb stores just in-frame clones and leaves some out. The sample has about 54,000 clones; approximately 91% are singletons. This clonotype was sampled from a woman aged 55-75 years with active or convalescent COVID-19. Input material: peripheral blood. J is TRBJ2-7 and V is TRBV14, with a possible D match to TRBD2 (6 bases). CDR3 sequence reads: CASSLGGSYEQYF. For the CDR3, the DNA is TGTGCCAGCAGCCTCGGGGGCTCCTACGAGCAGTACTTC.